This TCR beta chain is from a study of cytomegalovirus exposure and HLA in healthy donors. Germline V gene data show CDR1 as SGHAT and CDR2 as FQNNGV. The CDR3 is made up of 15 amino acids. The V and J ends lost 4 bases and 7 bases, in that order; junction bases with no gene match: 7. The PCR made use of 60 Vbeta and 13 Jbeta primers. Assay: immunoSEQ multiplex PCR; the TCRdb copy retains only in-frame clones and omits some. The table records about 120,000 clones, 9.5% of them present only once. Sequencing input: PBMCs. J is TRBJ1-4 and V is TRBV11-2, with 9 positions matching TRBD1. The sequence came from a young man in good health and CMV-seronegative. CDR3 loop: CASSSVTGGGEKLFF. The CDR3 DNA sequence: TGTGCCAGCAGCTCAGTGACAGGGGGTGGTGAAAAACTGTTTTTT. The full variable domain, rest sourced from reference TRBV11-2 and TRBJ1-4, is EAGVAQSPRYKIIEKRQSVAFWCNPISGHATLYWYQQILGQGPKLLIQFQNNGVVDDSQLPKDRFSAERLKGVDSTLKIQPAKLEDSAVYLCASSSVTGGGEKLFFGSGTQLSVL.